The source of this T cell receptor beta chain is a study of OX40 agonist ivuxolimab in advanced cancers. Generated by immunoSEQ multiplex PCR, the TCRdb table keeps only in-frame clones and is missing some. Here the sample spans some 45,000 clones, 85% to 90% being singletons. The sample in question was CD4+ or CD8+ T cells sorted from blood, obtained in a trial of the OX40 agonist ivuxolimab. This clonotype was obtained from an adult with an advanced solid tumor such as melanoma, head and neck, liver or kidney cancer.

This CDR3 reads CASSSINPGHSNANTGELFF. The CDR3 region has the DNA TGTGCCAGCAGTTCTATAAACCCGGGACACTCAAACGCGAACACCGGGGAGCTGTTTTTT. V gene TRBV28 combines with J gene TRBJ2-2; possible D gene TRBD1, 6 bases. This CDR3 is 20 amino acids long. With 4 bases removed from V and 0 bases from J, the gap between germline ends came to 24 bases. The germline gives CDR1 MDHEN, CDR2 SYDVKM. The whole variable domain, remainder taken from reference TRBV28 and TRBJ2-2, is DVKVTQSSRYLVKRTGEKVFLECVQDMDHENMFWYRQDPGLGLRLIYFSYDVKMKEKGDIPEGYSVSREKKERFSLILESASTNQTSMYLCASSSINPGHSNANTGELFFGEGSRLTVL.